This T cell receptor (beta chain) appears in the sequencing data of a study of vaccination and CD4 T cells after COVID-19. Study overall: Six males and four females, two of them Hispanic, were enrolled as convalescents.

A note on this clonotype: Its antigen is unknown.

Trimming pared 4 bases from V and 3 bases from J, leaving 4 bases between. The CDR3 runs to 12 residues. The treatment here: roughly 11-day PBMC culture with coronavirus spike peptide pools or control peptides (ViraFEST assay). Antigen-specific T cell expansion with peptide pools preceded TCR sequencing in the ViraFEST approach. The Oncomine TCR Beta short-read assay generated sequence data from the DNA of cultured CD4+ T cells. Each CDR3 protein is one row after TCRdb ran MiXCR on the PCR reads. The table shows about 19,000 distinct CDR3 sequences, with 35% to 55% occurring only once. The material was CD4+ T cells from blood, cultured in vitro, obtained after SARS-CoV-2 vaccination. This sequence was found in a human donor who had recovered from COVID-19. The chain is built from TRBV12-3 or TRBV12-4 and TRBJ1-5; D gene uncertain. The DNA of the CDR3 is TGTGCCAGCAGTTGGGACAATCAGCCCCAGCATTTT. Translating gives CASSWDNQPQHF.